The 14 T cell receptor beta chains listed next were all sequenced from one sample in a study of a mutant IDH1 vaccine in newly diagnosed glioma. Sequencing used immunoSEQ multiplex PCR; TCRdb keeps in-frame clones, though not all of them. The top ten clones hold roughly 3.8% of a sample with approximately 25,000 clones, 82% of them seen once. The time point was: week 47, end of study. Every single dose of the vaccine, 300 ug of mutant IDH1 20-mer peptide, came with topical imiquimod. Antigens of these TCRs are unknown. The material was PBMCs, obtained from a glioma patient whose treatment included an IDH1 peptide vaccine. The receptor source for this set is a man aged 35-49 years with glioma. Some clones in this sample may be carry-over from other donors' samples.

This clone was picked up a small number of times. J is TRBJ1-1 and V is TRBV15; D ambiguous. Germline V gene lookup returns CDR1 LNHNV and CDR2 YYDKDF (reference sequence). This CDR3 is built from 12 residues. Trimming removed 5 bases from V and 4 bases from J, with 8 bases in between. CDR3 DNA sequence: TGTGCCACCAGCCCCTTGTCCACTGAAGCTTTCTTT. The encoded protein is CATSPLSTEAFF.

The gene calls are TRBV9 and TRBJ2-2; D remains ambiguous. Trimming took off 4 bases at V and 6 bases at J, with 7 bases between the two ends. The germline V gene encodes CDR1 SGDLS and CDR2 YYNGEE. The CDR3 contains 12 residues. The CDR3 nucleotides are TGTGCCAGCAGCCCCGGCCCCGGGGAGCTGTTTTTT. Translated: CASSPGPGELFF.

This chain links TRBV7-2 with TRBJ2-5; D possibly corresponds to TRBD2 (6 bases). Germline V CDR1 and CDR2: SGHTA, FQGNSA. The CDR3 runs 14 residues. V dropped 5 bases and J dropped 2 bases, with 12 bases sitting between them. CDR3 protein: CASSAGRGQETQYF. CDR3 nucleotide sequence: TGTGCCAGCAGCGCGGGACGCGGACAAGAGACCCAGTACTTC.

The CDR3 nucleotides read TGTTCTGCGGGCCCATCCGGGGGGTTCGTGGATGAGCAGTTCTTC. Its translation is CSAGPSGGFVDEQFF. The gene calls are TRBV30 and TRBJ2-1; the match to TRBD2 covers 7 bases. This CDR3 has 15 residues. CDR1 and CDR2 (germline): GTSNPN, SVGIG (reference sequence).

The rearrangement joins TRBV10-2 to TRBJ1-1; possible D gene TRBD1, 5 bases. This CDR3 has 15 residues. V was clipped by 6 bases and J by 1 base, with 15 bases between them. Germline V lookup: CDR1 WSHSY, CDR2 SAAADI. The CDR3 loop reads CASSPAGTGNTEAFF. In nucleotides, the CDR3 is TGCGCCAGCAGCCCGGCCGGGACGGGGAACACTGAAGCTTTCTTT.

The chain links TRBV27 to TRBJ1-4; D is uncertain. CDR1 and CDR2 (germline): MNHEY, SMNVEV (reference sequence). CDR3 length equals 13 residues. Trimming took 3 bases from V and 3 from J, leaving 5 bases between them. The CDR3 protein is CASSLASNEKLFF. In nucleotides, the CDR3 is TGTGCCAGCAGTTTGGCTTCTAATGAAAAACTGTTTTTT.

This chain links TRBV18 with TRBJ1-2; D uncertain. Germline V gives CDR1 KGHSH, CDR2 LQKENI. With 6 bases removed from V and 4 bases from J, the gap between germline ends came to 12 bases. The CDR3 totals 13 residues. The CDR3 reads CASSYVAAYGYTF. CDR3 sequence (DNA): TGTGCCAGCTCCTATGTGGCGGCCTATGGCTACACCTTC.

This chain uses TRBV19 with TRBJ2-5, with 10 nucleotides matching TRBD1. The ends lost 1 base at V and 4 bases at J; junction bases unmatched: 0. This CDR3 region has 14 residues. Germline V lookup: CDR1 LNHDA, CDR2 SQIVND (reference sequence). CDR3 in DNA: TGTGCCAGTAGTATAGGACAGGGGGCAGAGACCCAGTACTTC. As protein: CASSIGQGAETQYF.

This chain uses TRBV12-5 with TRBJ2-5, with D possibly being TRBD2 (6 bases). Trimming cost V 6 bases and J 7 bases, with 12 bases left between them. CDR1 and CDR2 (germline): LGHNT, FRNRAP. This CDR3 region has 12 residues. This CDR3 is CASGPGAGTQYF. CDR3 nucleotides: TGTGCTAGTGGCCCGGGAGCAGGGACCCAGTACTTC.

The V and J genes are TRBV9 and TRBJ2-5, with D perhaps matching TRBD2 (5 bases). The germline V gene has CDR1 SGDLS and CDR2 YYNGEE. The length of the CDR3 is 14 residues. V gave up 3 bases and J gave up 3 bases, with 12 bases separating them. The CDR3 region has the DNA TGTGCCAGCAGCGCACGGACTGGCAAAGAGACCCAGTACTTC. Encoded protein: CASSARTGKETQYF.

The rearrangement uses TRBV9 and TRBJ2-3; D could derive from TRBD1 or TRBD2 (5 bases each). V was shortened by 5 bases and J by 0 bases, with 16 bases between the two germline ends. Germline V gene sequence: CDR1 SGDLS, CDR2 YYNGEE. The CDR3 is made up of 16 amino acids. CDR3 in amino acids: CASRLWDPFSTDTQYF. The DNA of the CDR3 is TGTGCCAGCAGGCTATGGGACCCATTTAGCACAGATACGCAGTATTTT.

This clone was counted only a few times. The chain uses TRBV29-1 and TRBJ1-1; possibly TRBD1 for D (5 bases). CDR3 length: 16 amino acids. In germline, CDR1 is SQVTM, CDR2 ANQGSEA. The V end was cut by 5 bases, the J end by 0 bases, with 19 bases between. CDR3 loop: CSVLNPRARMNTEAFF. CDR3 in DNA: TGCAGCGTTCTAAATCCCAGGGCCAGAATGAACACTGAAGCTTTCTTT.

This chain uses TRBV5-6 with TRBJ1-4, with D tentatively TRBD1 (5 bases). CDR3 length equals 16 residues. The V gene's germline CDR1 is SGHDT and CDR2 YYEEEE. V was cut by 4 bases and J by 0 bases, with 13 bases left in between. CDR3 in amino acids: CASSLGGGATNEKLFF. The CDR3 DNA follows: TGTGCCAGCAGCCTTGGGGGGGGAGCAACTAATGAAAAACTGTTTTTT.

V and J are TRBV15 and TRBJ2-1, with TRBD2 matching over 9 bases. The germline gives CDR1 LNHNV, CDR2 YYDKDF (reference sequence). The CDR3 consists of 15 residues. Trimming at V came to 1 base and at J to 10 bases, leaving 8 bases not matched to a gene. The CDR3 loop reads CATSRVERGEGEQFF. CDR3 in DNA: TGTGCCACCAGCAGAGTAGAGCGGGGGGAAGGGGAGCAGTTCTTC.